Listed below are T cell receptor beta chains from one sample, sequenced in a study of cytomegalovirus exposure and HLA in healthy donors. Assay used: immunoSEQ multiplex PCR; TCRdb lists only in-frame clones, some missing. The table lists about 150,000 clones, approximately 81% of them singletons. The sequencing sample was made of PBMCs. The receptors originated from a woman under 30 in good health and CMV-seronegative. The CDR3 runs from the conserved cysteine through the conserved F or W. D genes are given only for firm matches. Clone sizes are given selectively: once, few, many, or a class where the clone is expanded.

>.|TRBV6-1|.|TRBJ2-7
CASSAGQSYEQYF
TGTGCCAGCAGTGCAGGACAGTCCTACGAGCAGTACTTC
>TRBD1|TRBV5-1|.|TRBJ1-4
CASSSGDRGGEKLFF
TGCGCCAGCAGCTCGGGGGACAGGGGAGGTGAAAAACTGTTTTTT
>TRBD2|TRBV5-1|.|TRBJ2-1
CASSENTSGGYNEQFF
TGCGCCAGCAGCGAGAACACTAGCGGGGGATACAATGAGCAGTTCTTC
>TRBD1|TRBV5-1|once|TRBJ1-6
CASSLAGQGERPLHF
TGCGCCAGCAGCTTGGCGGGGCAGGGGGAGCGGCCCCTCCACTTT
>.|TRBV28|.|TRBJ2-1
CASSPGISSYNEQFF
TGTGCCAGCAGCCCAGGGATAAGCTCCTACAATGAGCAGTTCTTC
>TRBD1|TRBV28|.|TRBJ1-2
CASSTPDRALKPNYGYTF
TGTGCCAGCAGTACTCCTGACAGGGCGCTGAAACCTAACTATGGCTACACCTTC
>.|TRBV4-3|.|TRBJ2-7
CASSQEHRVPGEQYF
TGCGCCAGCAGCCAAGAACACAGGGTCCCGGGGGAGCAGTACTTC
>TRBD1|TRBV2|once|TRBJ1-2
CASSEAGGGYGYTF
TGTGCCAGCAGTGAGGCAGGGGGCGGCTATGGCTACACCTTC
>TRBD1|TRBV5-4|.|TRBJ2-5
CASSLGDRGPSETQYF
TGTGCCAGCAGCTTGGGAGACAGGGGGCCTAGTGAGACCCAGTACTTC
>TRBD2|TRBV5-5|.|TRBJ2-1
CASSLYGTSAYNEQFF
TGTGCCAGCAGCTTGTACGGGACTAGCGCGTACAATGAGCAGTTCTTC
>.|TRBV28|.|TRBJ1-2
CASTPVSYGYTF
TGTGCCAGCACTCCGGTATCCTATGGCTACACCTTC
>.|TRBV5-1|.|TRBJ2-5
CASSLRPSGVQETQYF
TGCGCCAGCAGCTTGAGGCCTTCAGGGGTCCAAGAGACCCAGTACTTC
>.|TRBV4-2|.|TRBJ1-5
CASSQGADYSNQPQHF
TGTGCCAGCAGCCAAGGGGCAGACTATAGCAATCAGCCCCAGCATTTT
>.|TRBV28|.|TRBJ1-3
CASSGPLGAGETIYF
TGTGCCAGCAGTGGCCCGTTGGGGGCAGGCGAAACCATATATTTT
>.|TRBV18|.|TRBJ2-3
CASSPSGPRGADTQYF
TGTGCCAGCTCACCATCGGGCCCCCGGGGAGCAGATACGCAGTATTTT
>TRBD1|TRBV28|few|TRBJ1-2
CASSSNDRVNYGYTF
TGTGCCAGCAGTTCAAATGACAGGGTTAACTATGGCTACACCTTC
>.|TRBV9|.|TRBJ2-7
CASSVGFGYEQYF
TGTGCCAGCAGCGTAGGGTTCGGGTACGAGCAGTACTTC
>TRBD1|TRBV28|once|TRBJ1-2
CASSPPGQGARGYTF
TGTGCCAGCAGTCCCCCGGGACAGGGGGCGCGGGGCTACACCTTC
>.|TRBV4-2|.|TRBJ2-3
CASSLETSPTDTQYF
TGTGCCAGCAGCCTAGAAACGAGCCCCACAGATACGCAGTATTTT
>TRBD2|TRBV5-5|.|TRBJ2-7
CASSYGLAGALWSYEQYF
TGTGCCAGCAGCTATGGACTAGCGGGAGCCTTGTGGTCCTACGAGCAGTACTTC
>TRBD1|TRBV2|.|TRBJ2-7
CASSSRDRGNSYEQYF
TGTGCCAGCAGCTCAAGAGACAGGGGGAACTCCTACGAGCAGTACTTC
>TRBD1|TRBV7-9|.|TRBJ1-5
CASAGGRGNQPQHF
TGTGCCAGCGCAGGGGGCCGGGGCAATCAGCCCCAGCATTTT
>.|TRBV4-2|.|TRBJ2-3
CASSQERAQGNTQYF
TGTGCCAGCAGCCAAGAACGAGCCCAGGGGAATACGCAGTATTTT
>.|TRBV14|.|TRBJ2-1
CASSQEVHTYNEQFF
TGTGCCAGCAGCCAAGAGGTCCACACCTACAATGAGCAGTTCTTC
>TRBD1|TRBV18|.|TRBJ2-1
CASSPNRGPPTGEQFF
TGTGCCAGCTCACCAAACAGGGGACCACCCACTGGGGAGCAGTTCTTC
>.|TRBV29-1|.|TRBJ2-7
CSVVPRRGQRPYEQYF
TGCAGCGTGGTACCCCGGCGGGGTCAACGACCCTACGAGCAGTACTTC
>.|TRBV28|.|TRBJ1-2
CASSSYWNYGYTF
TGTGCCAGCAGCTCTTACTGGAACTATGGCTACACCTTC
>.|TRBV2|.|TRBJ2-1
CVSSVGGYNEQFF
TGTGTCAGCAGTGTTGGAGGATACAATGAGCAGTTCTTC
>.|TRBV7-8|once|TRBJ1-3
CASSPTAGGNTIYF
TGTGCCAGCAGCCCAACAGCGGGTGGAAACACCATATATTTT
>TRBD2|TRBV18|once|TRBJ2-7
CASSPPAGGLGEQYF
TGTGCCAGCTCACCACCAGCGGGGGGGCTCGGCGAGCAGTACTTC
>TRBD1|TRBV28|.|TRBJ2-4
CASSLPLGTGAKNIQYF
TGTGCCAGCAGTTTACCCCTGGGGACAGGGGCAAAAAACATTCAGTACTTC
>.|TRBV28|.|TRBJ2-3
CASSFTRTGTDTQYF
TGTGCCAGCAGTTTCACTAGGACGGGCACAGATACGCAGTATTTT
>TRBD1|TRBV2|.|TRBJ1-2
CASVRDRVDGYTF
TGTGCCAGCGTCCGGGACAGGGTCGATGGCTACACCTTC
>TRBD2|TRBV5-1|.|TRBJ2-7
CASSLVSGTSYEQYF
TGCGCCAGCAGCTTGGTAAGCGGGACGTCCTACGAGCAGTACTTC
>TRBD2|TRBV6-5|.|TRBJ2-7
CASSYGGGGGADEQYF
TGTGCCAGCAGTTACGGCGGTGGCGGGGGGGCCGACGAGCAGTACTTC
>.|TRBV18|.|TRBJ1-4
CASSPRADEKLFF
TGTGCCAGCTCCCCCCGAGCCGATGAAAAACTGTTTTTT
>TRBD1|TRBV19|.|TRBJ1-5
CASSKDRDQPQHF
TGTGCCAGTAGTAAGGACAGGGATCAGCCCCAGCATTTT
>.|TRBV28|.|TRBJ1-4
CASRPQGRLEKLFF
TGTGCCAGCAGGCCCCAGGGTAGGCTTGAAAAACTGTTTTTT
>.|TRBV7-2|.|TRBJ1-5
CASSLYKRPQHF
TGTGCCAGCAGCTTATACAAGCGCCCCCAGCATTTT
>.|TRBV7-2|.|TRBJ1-2
CASSPGQYGYTF
TGTGCCAGCAGCCCTGGACAGTATGGCTACACCTTC
>.|TRBV15|.|TRBJ1-2
CATSVGLNYGYTF
TGTGCCACCAGCGTGGGACTGAACTATGGCTACACCTTC
>.|TRBV5-1|.|TRBJ2-7
CASSLGQGDDEQYF
TGCGCCAGCAGCTTGGGGCAGGGTGACGACGAGCAGTACTTC
>.|TRBV6-5|.|TRBJ1-3
CASSYSKRGSGNTIYF
TGTGCCAGCAGTTACTCGAAAAGGGGCTCTGGAAACACCATATATTTT
>TRBD1|TRBV4-1|once|TRBJ2-7
CASSLGTAYEQYF
TGCGCCAGCAGCCTCGGGACAGCCTACGAGCAGTACTTC
>.|TRBV29-1|.|TRBJ2-5
CSVEDLETQYF
TGCAGCGTTGAAGACCTGGAGACCCAGTACTTC
>TRBD1|TRBV7-9|.|TRBJ1-2
CASSPTPGQGRSGYTF
TGTGCCAGCAGCCCCACTCCGGGACAGGGAAGAAGTGGCTACACCTTC
>.|TRBV4-2|.|TRBJ2-6
CASSQDGSSGANVLTF
TGTGCCAGCAGCCAAGATGGGAGCTCTGGGGCCAACGTCCTGACTTTC
>TRBD2|TRBV5-6|.|TRBJ2-1
CASSSSVLRGGTYNEQFF
TGTGCCAGCAGCTCGTCGGTTTTGCGGGGGGGAACATACAATGAGCAGTTCTTC
>.|TRBV9|.|TRBJ2-4
CASSVDGKGDRIQYF
TGTGCCAGCAGCGTAGACGGGAAGGGGGATCGCATTCAGTACTTC
>.|TRBV5-4|.|TRBJ2-1
CASSLPLTANEQFF
TGTGCCAGCAGCCTTCCCCTGACAGCTAATGAGCAGTTCTTC
>.|TRBV19|.|TRBJ1-2
CASREQGRGYGYTF
TGTGCCAGTAGGGAACAGGGCAGGGGCTATGGCTACACCTTC
>TRBD2|TRBV9|once|TRBJ2-2
CASRAGGNTGELFF
TGTGCCAGCAGGGCGGGAGGGAACACCGGGGAGCTGTTTTTT
>.|TRBV7-2|.|TRBJ2-1
CASSLSLAGGNEQFF
TGTGCCAGCAGCTTATCTCTAGCTGGGGGGAATGAGCAGTTCTTC
>.|TRBV6-5|once|TRBJ2-7
CASSRGGEQYF
TGTGCCAGCAGCCGCGGTGGGGAGCAGTACTTC
>TRBD1|TRBV4-3|.|TRBJ2-5
CASSRGTALQETQYF
TGCGCCAGCAGCCGGGGGACAGCCCTACAAGAGACCCAGTACTTC
>.|TRBV20-1|.|TRBJ2-1
CSAKGVTEQFF
TGCAGTGCTAAAGGGGTGACTGAGCAGTTCTTC
>.|TRBV6-5|.|TRBJ2-2
CASSQGAGELFF
TGTGCCAGCAGCCAAGGGGCCGGGGAGCTGTTTTTT
>.|TRBV7-2|.|TRBJ2-2
CASSARGTAGGELFF
TGTGCCAGCAGCGCAAGAGGGACAGCGGGCGGGGAGCTGTTTTTT
>.|TRBV15|.|TRBJ1-5
CATSRGRNQPQHF
TGTGCCACCAGCAGAGGCCGGAATCAGCCCCAGCATTTT